This TCR beta chain was found in a study of OX40 agonist ivuxolimab in advanced cancers. Sequencing used immunoSEQ multiplex PCR; TCRdb keeps in-frame clones, though not all of them. The profile shows roughly 77,000 clones, roughly 80% of them singletons. V was pared by 4 bases and J by 4 bases, with 6 bases of the junction left unmatched. The CDR3 is made up of 13 amino acids. The germline V gene has CDR1 SQVTM and CDR2 ANQGSEA. V and J are TRBV29-1 and TRBJ1-1, with 7 bases lining up with TRBD1. Sequencing was performed on CD4+ or CD8+ T cells sorted from blood, taken in a trial of the OX40 agonist ivuxolimab. The origin of this receptor is an adult with an advanced solid tumor such as melanoma, head and neck, liver or kidney cancer. This CDR3 reads CSVGRGQGTEAFF. The DNA of the CDR3 is TGCAGCGTTGGTAGGGGGCAGGGCACTGAAGCTTTCTTT.